These 13 T cell receptor beta chains originate from one sample sequenced in a study of blood T cell repertoires in COVID-19. TCRdb keeps only in-frame clones here, not all; method: immunoSEQ multiplex PCR. The sample contains roughly 250,000 clones, 80% to 90% of which appear only once. The specimen was PBMCs or T cells enriched from blood (not recorded which). The origin of the receptors is a young woman who had recovered from COVID-19.

CDR3 residues: CSGEGTDTQYF. The CDR3 bases are TGCAGTGGTGAGGGCACAGATACGCAGTATTTT. This chain uses TRBV20-1 with TRBJ2-3; D not certain. CDR1 and CDR2 from the germline V gene are DFQATT and SNEGSKA (reference sequence). The CDR3 totals 11 residues. V was trimmed by 7 bases and J by 1 base, leaving 6 bases between them.

This clone was counted many times. This chain links TRBV19 with TRBJ1-2; tentatively, D is TRBD1 (5 bases). Germline V gene data show CDR1 as LNHDA and CDR2 as SQIVND (reference sequence). The CDR3 length is 14 residues. V was trimmed by 7 bases and J by 7 bases, leaving 19 bases between them. The CDR3 loop is CASTPGRALGGYTF. Written as DNA, the CDR3 is TGTGCCAGTACCCCCGGCAGGGCATTGGGTGGCTACACCTTC.

The rearrangement uses TRBV7-6 and TRBJ1-2; 10 bases map to TRBD1. The CDR3 covers 14 residues. V lost 1 base to trimming and J lost 7 bases; unmatched junction nucleotides: 3. Germline V lookup: CDR1 SGHVS, CDR2 FNYEAQ. CDR3 residues: CASSLGQGAVGYTF. For the CDR3, the DNA is TGTGCCAGCAGCTTAGGACAGGGGGCCGTTGGCTACACCTTC.

V is TRBV9 and J is TRBJ2-2; 10 bases align to TRBD2. In germline, CDR1 is SGDLS, CDR2 YYNGEE. The V gene end was trimmed by 4 bases and the J gene end by 3 bases; junction bases not matched to a gene: 3. There are 15 residues in the CDR3. CDR3 in DNA: TGTGCCAGCAGCCGTGGACTAGCGGACACCGGGGAGCTGTTTTTT. Protein: CASSRGLADTGELFF.

The rearrangement joins TRBV29-1 to TRBJ1-3; the match to TRBD1 covers 7 bases. The CDR3 covers 17 residues. Unmatched junction bases numbered 13, after V lost 5 bases and J lost 0 bases. Germline V CDR1 and CDR2: SQVTM, ANQGSEA. CDR3 sequence: CSVTIPGQVSSGNTIYF. CDR3 in DNA: TGCAGCGTTACCATCCCTGGACAGGTGTCCTCTGGAAACACCATATATTTT. Complete variable domain (other parts from reference TRBV29-1 and TRBJ1-3): SAVISQKPSRDICQRGTSLTIQCQVDSQVTMMFWYRQQPGQSLTLIATANQGSEATYESGFVIDKFPISRPNLTFSTLTVSNMSPEDSSIYLCSVTIPGQVSSGNTIYFGEGSWLTVV.

In this sample, this clone turned up once. The chain recombines TRBV29-1 with TRBJ2-7, with 8 bases matching TRBD1. With 5 bases clipped from V and 0 bases from J, the junction kept 3 bases outside the gene matches. The germline V gene encodes CDR1 SQVTM and CDR2 ANQGSEA. There are 13 residues in the CDR3. The CDR3, as DNA: TGCAGCGTTCGACAGGGGTCCTCCTACGAGCAGTACTTC. It encodes CSVRQGSSYEQYF.

This chain joins TRBV28 and TRBJ1-5; 7 bases fit TRBD1. Trimming removed 3 bases from V and 3 bases from J; junction bases left unmatched: 11. The CDR3 covers 17 residues. Per the germline V gene, CDR1 is MDHEN and CDR2 is SYDVKM. The CDR3 DNA reads TGTGCCAGCAGTTTCACCGCCGGGACAGCCTACAATCAGCCCCAGCATTTT. Translating gives CASSFTAGTAYNQPQHF.

The CDR3 DNA sequence: TGTGCCAGCAGCGTAGGGGCCAGGGAATCCTACGAGCAGTACTTC. Its translation: CASSVGARESYEQYF. The chain couples TRBV9 to TRBJ2-7, with a possible D match to TRBD1 (5 bases). The CDR3 has 15 amino acids. Looked up from germline, CDR1 is SGDLS and CDR2 is YYNGEE. V was clipped by 0 bases and J by 1 base, with 11 bases between them.

The J gene is TRBJ2-7, the V gene TRBV27, with D possibly matching TRBD2 (7 bases). This CDR3 spans 14 amino acids. From germline, CDR1 is MNHEY and CDR2 SMNVEV (reference sequence). Trimming removed 4 bases from V and 2 bases from J, with 12 bases in between. The DNA of the CDR3 is TGTGCCAGCAGTTCCCTCGGGGGGCCCTACGAGCAGTACTTC. Translating gives CASSSLGGPYEQYF.

Concerning this clone itself: Other DNA sequences in this specimen translate into the identical CDR3. The chain combines TRBV7-9 with TRBJ2-1, with TRBD2 matching over 14 bases. Germline values: CDR1 SEHNR, CDR2 FQNEAQ (reference sequence). This CDR3 contains 15 residues. The junction had 4 bases not matched to a gene; V was cut back by 5 bases and J by 7 bases. CDR3 sequence reads: CASSPTSGGANEQFF. DNA for the CDR3: TGTGCCAGCAGCCCGACTAGCGGGGGGGCGAATGAGCAGTTCTTC.

This chain uses TRBV3-1 (or the pseudogene TRBV3-2) with TRBJ2-3, with 10 bases that match TRBD2. CDR1 is LGHDT, CDR2 YNNKEL, per germline (reference sequence). The CDR3 has 16 residues. Unmatched junction bases numbered 8, after V lost 2 bases and J lost 6 bases. The CDR3 spells CASSQSTSGMLDTQYF. The DNA for the CDR3 is TGTGCCAGCAGCCAATCTACTAGCGGGATGCTCGATACGCAGTATTTT.

V is TRBV6-5 and J is TRBJ1-6, with 7 bases identical to TRBD1. Looked up from germline, CDR1 is MNHEY and CDR2 is SVGAGI. With V trimmed by 6 bases and J by 10 bases, 9 bases remained unmatched. The CDR3 sequence is 14 residues long. The CDR3 region is CASSRGQVESPLHF. CDR3 in DNA: TGTGCCAGCAGCCGCGGACAGGTGGAATCACCCCTCCACTTT.

V and J are TRBV2 and TRBJ1-5, with TRBD1 identical over 10 bases. The germline CDR1 and CDR2 sequences are SNHLY and FYNNEI. The CDR3 has 14 amino acids. J was trimmed by 4 bases and V by 6 bases; bases with no gene match: 3. This chain's CDR3 is CASRDRGGNQPQHF. CDR3 nucleotides: TGTGCCAGCAGGGACAGGGGGGGGAATCAGCCCCAGCATTTT.